This entry concerns a single TCR beta chain. The antigen remains undetermined. This CDR3 spans 15 amino acids. Germline V gives CDR1 LGHNA, CDR2 YSLEER. Trimming at V came to 4 bases and at J to 4 bases, leaving 8 bases not matched to a gene. The data were taken from a study of cytomegalovirus exposure and HLA in healthy donors. Overall study results and limits: TCR beta V- and J-gene trimming, according to a later analysis, was linked to a missense DCLRE1C variant.

Use of 60 Vbeta and 13 Jbeta primers characterized the PCR. The assay was immunoSEQ multiplex PCR, and TCRdb's table has in-frame clones only and misses some. The repertoire has about 96,000 clones, 77% of them found once; the top ten carry under 8%. The clonotype comes from a man aged 50-59 years in good health and CMV-seropositive. This chain uses TRBV4-3 with TRBJ1-2; 8 bases are a match to TRBD1. Sequenced sample: PBMCs. CDR3 region: CASSPEADRAYGYTF. CDR3 sequence (DNA): TGCGCCAGCAGCCCCGAGGCGGACAGGGCCTATGGCTACACCTTC.